Below are 18 T cell receptor beta chains sequenced from a single sample in a study of response to subunit inactivated influenza vaccine. TCRdb itself ran the RT-PCR reads through MiXCR, one entry per CDR3 protein. The sample has around 540,000 distinct CDR3 sequences, 12% seen once; the top ten hold 10%. Sequencing used PBMCs from blood, obtained on the day of vaccination. The receptors derive from a man aged 50 to 60 who received an inactivated influenza vaccine.

This clonotype occurred many times. This chain uses TRBV5-1 with TRBJ2-5; 7 nucleotides match TRBD1. Germline V lookup: CDR1 SGHRS, CDR2 YFSETQ. The CDR3 contains 16 residues. Trimming took 3 bases from V and 2 from J; bases not matched to a gene: 10. CDR3 protein: CASSWVLTGEQETQYF. In nucleotides, the CDR3 is TGCGCCAGCAGCTGGGTCCTAACAGGGGAGCAAGAGACCCAGTACTTC. Supplemented by reference TRBV5-1 and TRBJ2-5, the full variable domain reads KAGVTQTPRYLIKTRGQQVTLSCSPISGHRSVSWYQQTPGQGLQFLFEYFSETQRNKGNFPGRFSGRQFSNSRSEMNVSTLELGDSALYLCASSWVLTGEQETQYFGPGTRLLVL.

In DNA form, the CDR3 reads TGTGCCAGCAGTTCGACCGGGACAGATCAGCCCCAGCATTTT. It is translated as CASSSTGTDQPQHF. The chain has TRBV27 and TRBJ1-5; 7 bases are shared with TRBD1. Germline V gene data show CDR1 as MNHEY and CDR2 as SMNVEV (reference sequence). Germline trimming cut 4 bases from V and 5 bases from J; bases unmatched to any gene: 5. The CDR3 runs to 14 residues.

This clonotype has a handful of counts. The V gene is TRBV7-9, the J gene TRBJ2-5; TRBD1 matches at 9 bases. With 5 bases clipped from V and 5 bases from J, the junction kept 9 bases outside the gene matches. The germline gives CDR1 SEHNR, CDR2 FQNEAQ (reference sequence). The CDR3 loop spans 15 amino acids. DNA for the CDR3: TGTGCCAGCAGCCCAAGACAGGGGGAAGTGGAGACCCAGTACTTC. Translated, it gives CASSPRQGEVETQYF.

The chain employs TRBV29-1 and TRBJ1-2; D gene ambiguous. Germline assignment: CDR1 SQVTM and CDR2 ANQGSEA. Trimming stripped 7 bases from V and 2 bases from J, with 14 bases between. CDR3 length: 13 residues. CDR3 residues: CSALVGENYGYTF. The DNA of the CDR3 is TGCAGCGCCTTAGTCGGGGAAAACTATGGCTACACCTTC.

The chain recombines TRBV6-2 or TRBV6-3 with TRBJ1-1; no clear D. Per the germline V gene, CDR1 is MNHEY and CDR2 is SVGEGT. This CDR3 is 11 amino acids long. V lost 2 bases to trimming and J lost 4 bases, with 2 bases between them. The CDR3 spells CASSYLTEAFF. As DNA, the CDR3 is TGTGCCAGCAGTTACCTCACTGAAGCTTTCTTT.

This clonotype was seen many times. The chain carries TRBV12-3 or TRBV12-4 and TRBJ2-5; D may be TRBD1 (6 bases). Trimming took 5 bases from V and 1 from J, leaving 14 bases between them. The CDR3 totals 15 residues. The CDR3 bases are TGTGCCAGCAGTCCCACGGGACAATCCCAAGAGACCCAGTACTTC. It encodes CASSPTGQSQETQYF.

This clonotype was seen at least ten times. This chain joins TRBV7-2 and TRBJ1-1, with D uncertain. Germline-derived CDR1 and CDR2 are SGHTA and FQGNSA. CDR3 size: 15 residues. V was cut by 1 base and J by 1 base, with 10 bases left in between. The CDR3 sequence is CASSLVMGKNTEAFF. CDR3 nucleotides: TGTGCCAGCAGCTTAGTTATGGGGAAGAACACTGAAGCTTTCTTT.

This clonotype was seen only a few times. This rearrangement joins TRBV6-1 to TRBJ1-3, with D possibly matching TRBD1 (6 bases). V lost 5 bases to trimming and J lost 1 base, with 12 bases between them. Looked up from germline, CDR1 is MNHNS and CDR2 is SASEGT. The CDR3 is 15 amino acids. CDR3 bases: TGTGCCAGCAGTAGGGGGACGGGGTCTGGAAACACCATATATTTT. Protein: CASSRGTGSGNTIYF.

A few counts support this clonotype. The chain has TRBV5-1 and TRBJ2-7, with 10 bases aligning to TRBD2. This CDR3 region has 16 residues. Germline V gene lookup returns CDR1 SGHRS and CDR2 YFSETQ. Trimming removed 4 bases from V and 2 bases from J; junction bases left unmatched: 9. In DNA form, the CDR3 reads TGCGCCAGCAGCCCAAGCCTAGCGGGAGTCCCCTACGAGCAGTACTTC. Protein: CASSPSLAGVPYEQYF.

At least ten counts were recorded for this clonotype. V and J are TRBV12-3 or TRBV12-4 and TRBJ2-7; D gene ambiguous. V was clipped by 8 bases and J by 2 bases, with 10 bases between them. The CDR3 contains 12 residues. CDR3 in DNA: TGTGCCAGCGGGGTCGGTCCCTACGAGCAGTACTTC. Its translation: CASGVGPYEQYF.

The V call is TRBV20-1, the J call TRBJ2-1; TRBD2 matches 9 bases. Germline CDR1 reads DFQATT; CDR2 reads SNEGSKA (reference sequence). The junction had 16 bases not matched to a gene; V was cut back by 6 bases and J by 1 base. The CDR3 consists of 18 residues. CDR3 protein: CSAATRGAGGISYNEQFF. DNA of the CDR3: TGCAGTGCCGCTACCCGCGGGGCGGGAGGGATTTCCTACAATGAGCAGTTCTTC.

This clonotype appeared many times. This sequence joins TRBV11-1 and TRBJ2-1; 11 bases align to TRBD2. Germline CDR1 and CDR2: SGHAT and FQDESV (reference sequence). The CDR3 loop spans 15 amino acids. J lost 6 bases, V lost 1 base, and 2 bases had no gene match. CDR3 residues: CASSLGLAGSNEQFF. CDR3 in DNA: TGTGCCAGCAGCTTAGGACTAGCGGGAAGCAATGAGCAGTTCTTC.

This sequence joins TRBV6-1 and TRBJ1-1, with 9 bases fitting TRBD1. The CDR3 has 14 amino acids. CDR1 and CDR2 (germline): MNHNS, SASEGT. J was trimmed by 0 bases and V by 6 bases; bases with no gene match: 2. The CDR3 reads CASRGTGMNTEAFF. DNA for the CDR3: TGTGCCAGCAGGGGGACAGGGATGAACACTGAAGCTTTCTTT.

The rearrangement uses TRBV10-3 and TRBJ2-3, with D possibly being TRBD2 (6 bases). V was trimmed by 3 bases and J by 5 bases, leaving 21 bases between them. Germline loops: CDR1 ENHRY, CDR2 SYGVKD. This CDR3 is 17 amino acids long. CDR3 in amino acids: CAISDQYGRGVLDTQYF. The CDR3 nucleotides read TGTGCCATCAGTGATCAATACGGGAGAGGGGTGTTAGATACGCAGTATTTT.

This clonotype showed up just a few times. CDR3 protein: CASSQDRGYEQFF. CDR3 DNA: TGCGCCAGCAGCCAAGACAGGGGCTATGAGCAGTTCTTC. The rearrangement joins TRBV4-3 to TRBJ2-1; TRBD1 might be the D (6 bases). V lost 0 bases to trimming and J lost 8 bases, with 8 bases between them. CDR1 is LGHNA and CDR2 is YSLEER in the germline V gene. The length of the CDR3 is 13 residues.

The CDR3 sequence is CASSLLGAAPLHF. The DNA for the CDR3 is TGTGCCAGCAGCTTATTAGGGGCTGCTCCCCTCCACTTT. The rearrangement uses TRBV7-2 and TRBJ1-6; a possible D gene is TRBD1 (5 bases). This CDR3 has 13 residues. Trimming took 2 bases from V and 13 from J, leaving 12 bases between them. CDR1 and CDR2 (germline): SGHTA, FQGNSA.

This clonotype was detected a few times. The chain joins TRBV12-3 or TRBV12-4 to TRBJ2-7, with a tentative D call TRBD1 (6 bases). The length of the CDR3 is 14 residues. Trimming pared 5 bases from V and 2 bases from J, leaving 13 bases between. The CDR3 DNA follows: TGTGCCAGCAGTCCGACAGGAGAAACCTACGAGCAGTACTTC. Translated, it gives CASSPTGETYEQYF.

This clonotype was found a few times. The rearrangement links TRBV6-5 to TRBJ1-6, with D perhaps TRBD1 (6 bases). This CDR3 is 17 amino acids long. Trimming stripped 0 bases from V and 7 bases from J, with 16 bases between. Germline V gene sequence: CDR1 MNHEY, CDR2 SVGAGI. CDR3 amino acids: CASSYSNRGSANSPLHF. CDR3 DNA sequence: TGTGCCAGCAGTTACTCGAATAGGGGGAGCGCCAATTCACCCCTCCACTTT.